The following is a T cell receptor beta chain sequence with its context. This receptor's antigen is unknown. No qualities accompany the bases; no much larger clone lies one base away. Counted from cysteine to phenylalanine, this CDR3 has 14 amino acids. Only the CDR3 DNA stays, 42 bases, in frame from base 1. Unmatched junction bases come to 3, with V trimmed by 2 bases and J by 9 bases. The germline V gene yields MGHDK for CDR1 and SYGVNS for CDR2. Each collaborating institution followed its own protocols to collect whole blood in K2EDTA tubes. For TCRbeta analysis, collaborators shipped samples in one of three forms: frozen whole blood, isolated PBMCs, or DNA extracted from either of those sample types. This specimen belongs to a study of blood T cell repertoires in COVID-19 (TCRdb year 2020). A note on the overall study: Samples from collaborators originated in the United States, Italy and Spain and spanned both the acute and convalescent phases of COVID-19. Nearly every sample came with metadata listing a de-identified subject ID, COVID-19 status, age in years and sex. Where available, HLA class I and class II types were obtained from metadata supplied by the sample provider rather than from assay-based typing. The repertoires were released in a freely available public database intended as a resource for research on the immune response to SARS-CoV-2. The dataset comprised deeply sampled blood TCRbeta repertoires from subjects exposed to, actively infected with, or recovered from COVID-19. The samples were drawn from two sources: the first 160 participants of the ongoing ImmuneRACE study, and 1,254 subjects contributed by 6 global collaborators. The prospective study material was composed of cDNA or gDNA derived from T cells, B-cell-depleted T cells, or PBMCs.

General conclusions and limits of the study: Clinical and demographic metadata were provided uncurated, with the amount varying by source and participant.

TCRbeta CDR3 regions were amplified from genomic DNA using the immunoSEQ Assay, a bias-controlled multiplex PCR. As for the authors' bioinformatics: Nucleated cell counts per sample were estimated from amplification of reference gene primers within the assay. Sequence reads were collapsed and filtered to measure the absolute abundance of every unique TCRbeta CDR3 rearrangement. For each sample, productive Simpson clonality was calculated by taking the square root of Simpson's diversity index across productive rearrangements. TCRdb stores this immuneACCESS table with in-frame sequences only. Part of the clones is absent; in the studies checked, under half of the shortfall reflects unresolved V genes, and no reason is known for the rest. V, J and clone size were drawn from that table, and D and trimming were deduced from the DNA. The sample profile shows approximately 120,000 clones; approximately 90% of them were found once. Less than 1.5% of the sample is taken by the ten largest.

This chain joins TRBV25-1 to TRBJ2-1; TRBD2 lines up with 11 middle nucleotides. The clonotype comes from a human donor in a cohort sampled during active COVID-19. The source material was peripheral blood. The DNA is TGTGCCAGCAGTGAACTAGCGGGAGGAGGTGAGCAGTTCTTC. It codes for CASSELAGGGEQFF.